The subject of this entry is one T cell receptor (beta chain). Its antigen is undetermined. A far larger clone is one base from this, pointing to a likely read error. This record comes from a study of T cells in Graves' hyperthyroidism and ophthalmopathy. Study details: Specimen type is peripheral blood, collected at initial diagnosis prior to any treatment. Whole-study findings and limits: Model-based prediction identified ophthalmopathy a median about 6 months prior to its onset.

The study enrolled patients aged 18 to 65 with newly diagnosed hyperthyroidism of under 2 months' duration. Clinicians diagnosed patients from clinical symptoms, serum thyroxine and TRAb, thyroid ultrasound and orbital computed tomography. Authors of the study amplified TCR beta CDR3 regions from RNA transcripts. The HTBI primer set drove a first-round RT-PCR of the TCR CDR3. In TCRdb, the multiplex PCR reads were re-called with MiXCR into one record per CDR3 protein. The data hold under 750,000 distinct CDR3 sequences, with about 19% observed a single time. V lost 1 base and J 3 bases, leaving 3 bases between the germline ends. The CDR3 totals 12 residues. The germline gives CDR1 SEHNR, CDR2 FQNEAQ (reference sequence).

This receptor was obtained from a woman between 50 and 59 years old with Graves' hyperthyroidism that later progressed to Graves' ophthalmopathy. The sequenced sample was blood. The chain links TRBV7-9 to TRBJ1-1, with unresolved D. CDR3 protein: CASSLEHTEAFF. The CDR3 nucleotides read TGTGCCAGCAGCTTAGAGCACACTGAAGCTTTCTTT. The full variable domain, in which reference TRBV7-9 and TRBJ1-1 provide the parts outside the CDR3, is DTGVSQNPRHKITKRGQNVTFRCDPISEHNRLYWYRQTLGQGPEFLTYFQNEAQLEKSRLLSDRFSAERPKGSFSTLEIQRTEQGDSAMYLCASSLEHTEAFFGQGTRLTVV.